The T cell receptor (beta chain) described here comes from a study of T-cell reconstitution after alpha-beta-depleted transplantation in children (dated by TCRdb to the mid-2010s). In terms of the full investigation: The study quantitatively tracked T-cell immune reconstitution after TCRalphabeta/CD19-depleted allogeneic hematopoietic cell transplantation in children using TCR repertoire profiling.

Taken with the paper, the label for treatment or condition translates to: allogeneic hematopoietic cell transplantation with graft depleted of TCRalphabeta T cells and CD19 B cells. The children who served as transplant recipients had been given grafts of TCRalphabeta/CD19-depleted allogeneic hematopoietic cells. Preparation of the library involved PCR. The sequencer was an Illumina HiSeq 2500. To normalize quantification of the TCRbeta repertoire, the TCR libraries were built with molecular barcoding that relied on unique molecular identifiers. Using fastp at Q25 and MiXCR, TCRdb reprocessed the public reads and kept productive beta chains. Each entry merges the rows of one CDR3 protein and shows their most common DNA and genes. The sample table records 600,000 or so distinct CDR3 sequences; 23% of these occur just once. About 14% of the sample goes to the ten largest clones. From V the trimming removes 5 bases and from J it removes 4 bases, while the gene matches leave 15 bases of the junction unaccounted for. Including the terminal cysteine and phenylalanine, the CDR3 comprises 19 residues. Only the CDR3 DNA stays, 57 bases, in frame from base 1. The germline V gene supplies CDR1 SGHVS and CDR2 FQNEAQ.

The table lists this clonotype with many counts. Its antigen remains undetermined. One base away there is no much larger clone; base qualities are not given. What the work shows at the level of the full study, not this receptor alone: Over the following months the frequencies of hyperexpanded clones went down, and after one year T-cell counts and TCRbeta diversity were mostly credited to newly produced T cells. In some patients, high TCRbeta diversity at day 60 was attributed to recipient T cells and intrathymic progenitors that had survived conditioning. Apparently early alphabetaT-cell count recovery about two months after transplant reportedly relied on only several hundred rapidly expanded clones derived from non-depleted graft cells.

The TCR sequence derives from a boy less than two years old who had a stem cell transplant for acute myeloid leukemia, so the T cells may come from the graft donor. This sequence uses TRBV7-8 and TRBJ2-5; 14 central bases correspond to TRBD2. Material: PBMCs, mostly from graft donor cells, obtained 360 days after TCRalphabeta/CD19-depleted stem cell transplant. The DNA sequence follows: TGTGCCAGCAGCACCCGGACTAGCGGGGGGTCGACGATAAGAGAGACCCAGTACTTC. This codes for CASSTRTSGGSTIRETQYF.